This T cell receptor beta chain was recovered during a study of identical twins. TCRdb reprocessed the 5' RACE reads with MiXCR, giving one entry per CDR3 protein. The repertoire holds some 500,000 distinct CDR3 sequences, with 22% as singletons. V gave up 5 bases and J gave up 6 bases; unmatched junction bases: 8. CDR3 size: 15 residues. This clonotype was detected only a few times. This sample also belongs to another study, concerning T cells expressing NK-cell markers.

This sequence joins TRBV12-3 or TRBV12-4 and TRBJ2-3; TRBD2 matches 10 bases. The material sequenced was CD4+ T cells sorted from blood. This TCR came from a woman under 30 in good health. This chain's CDR3 is CASSRKRGGVDTQYF. In DNA form, the CDR3 reads TGTGCCAGCAGTAGAAAGCGGGGGGGCGTCGATACGCAGTATTTT.